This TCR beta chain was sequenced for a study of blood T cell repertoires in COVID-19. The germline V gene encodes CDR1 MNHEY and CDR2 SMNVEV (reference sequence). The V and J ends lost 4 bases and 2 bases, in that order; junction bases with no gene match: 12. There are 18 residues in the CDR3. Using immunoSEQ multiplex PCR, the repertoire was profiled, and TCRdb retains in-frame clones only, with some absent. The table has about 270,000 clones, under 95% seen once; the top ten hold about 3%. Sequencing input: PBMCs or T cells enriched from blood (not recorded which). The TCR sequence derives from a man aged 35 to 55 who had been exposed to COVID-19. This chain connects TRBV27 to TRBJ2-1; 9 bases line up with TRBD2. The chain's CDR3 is CASSSRAGGLEAYNEQFF. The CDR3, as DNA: TGTGCCAGCAGTTCGCGGGCGGGAGGGCTAGAGGCCTACAATGAGCAGTTCTTC.